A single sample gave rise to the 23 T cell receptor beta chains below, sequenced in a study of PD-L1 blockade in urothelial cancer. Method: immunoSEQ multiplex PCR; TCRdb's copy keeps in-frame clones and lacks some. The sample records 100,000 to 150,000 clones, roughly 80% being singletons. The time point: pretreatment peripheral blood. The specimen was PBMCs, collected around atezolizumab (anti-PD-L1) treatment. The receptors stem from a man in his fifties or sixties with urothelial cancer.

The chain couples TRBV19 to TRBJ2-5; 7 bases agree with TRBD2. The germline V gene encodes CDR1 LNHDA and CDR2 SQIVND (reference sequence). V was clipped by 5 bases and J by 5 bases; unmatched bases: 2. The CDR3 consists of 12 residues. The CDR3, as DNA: TGTGCCAGTAGTTGGGGGGGGGAGACCCAGTACTTC. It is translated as CASSWGGETQYF.

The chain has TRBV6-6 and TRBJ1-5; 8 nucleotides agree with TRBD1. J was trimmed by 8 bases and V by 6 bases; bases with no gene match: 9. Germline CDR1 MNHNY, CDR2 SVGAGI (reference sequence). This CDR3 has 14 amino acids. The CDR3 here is CASSPDRGREPQHF. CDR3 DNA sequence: TGTGCCAGCAGCCCTGACAGGGGAAGGGAGCCCCAGCATTTT.

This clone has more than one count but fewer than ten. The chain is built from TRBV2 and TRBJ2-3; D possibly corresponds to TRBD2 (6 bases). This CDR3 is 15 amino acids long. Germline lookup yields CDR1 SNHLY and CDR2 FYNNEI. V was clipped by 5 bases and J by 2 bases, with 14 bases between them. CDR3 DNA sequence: TGTGCCAGCAGTCGGCGCGGACTAAACACAGATACGCAGTATTTT. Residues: CASSRRGLNTDTQYF. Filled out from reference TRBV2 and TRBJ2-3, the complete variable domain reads EPEVTQTPSHQVTQMGQEVILRCVPISNHLYFYWYRQILGQKVEFLVSFYNNEISEKSEIFDDQFSVERPDGSNFTLKIRSTKLEDSAMYFCASSRRGLNTDTQYFGPGTRLTVL.

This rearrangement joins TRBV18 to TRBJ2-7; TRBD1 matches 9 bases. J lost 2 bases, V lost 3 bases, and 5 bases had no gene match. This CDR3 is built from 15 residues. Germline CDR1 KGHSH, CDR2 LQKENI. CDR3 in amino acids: CASSPYGTGTYEQYF. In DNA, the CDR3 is TGTGCCAGCTCACCCTACGGGACAGGGACCTACGAGCAGTACTTC.

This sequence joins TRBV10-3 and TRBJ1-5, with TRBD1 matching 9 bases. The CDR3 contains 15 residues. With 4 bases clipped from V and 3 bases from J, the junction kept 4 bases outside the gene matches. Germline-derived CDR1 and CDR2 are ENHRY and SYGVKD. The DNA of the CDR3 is TGTGCCATCAGTGCGCGACAGGGGGACAATCAGCCCCAGCATTTT. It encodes CAISARQGDNQPQHF.

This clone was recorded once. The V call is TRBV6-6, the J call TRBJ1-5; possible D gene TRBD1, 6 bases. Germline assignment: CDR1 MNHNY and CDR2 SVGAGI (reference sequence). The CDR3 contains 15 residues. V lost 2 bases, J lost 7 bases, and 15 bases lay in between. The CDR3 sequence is CASSYGSRGGQPQHF. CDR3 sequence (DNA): TGTGCCAGCAGTTACGGCAGCAGGGGTGGGCAGCCCCAGCATTTT.

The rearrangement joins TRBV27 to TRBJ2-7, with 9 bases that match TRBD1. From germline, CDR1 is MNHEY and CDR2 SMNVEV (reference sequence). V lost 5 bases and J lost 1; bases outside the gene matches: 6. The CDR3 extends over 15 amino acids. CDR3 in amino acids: CASSTTGQGSYEQYF. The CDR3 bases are TGTGCCAGCAGTACCACCGGACAGGGGTCCTACGAGCAGTACTTC.

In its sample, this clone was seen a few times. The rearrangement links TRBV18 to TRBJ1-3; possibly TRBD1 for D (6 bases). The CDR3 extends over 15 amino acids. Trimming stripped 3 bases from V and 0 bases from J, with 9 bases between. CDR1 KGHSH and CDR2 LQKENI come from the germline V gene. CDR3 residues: CASSPGQISGNTIYF. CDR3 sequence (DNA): TGTGCCAGCTCACCTGGACAGATCTCTGGAAACACCATATATTTT.

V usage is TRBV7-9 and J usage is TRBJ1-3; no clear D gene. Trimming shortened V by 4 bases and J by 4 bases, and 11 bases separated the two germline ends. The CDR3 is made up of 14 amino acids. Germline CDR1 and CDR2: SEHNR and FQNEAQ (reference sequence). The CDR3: CASSSRQAGNTIYF. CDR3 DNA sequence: TGTGCCAGCAGCTCCAGGCAGGCCGGAAACACCATATATTTT.

CDR3 region: CASSRGAGQPQHF. CDR3 DNA: TGTGCCAGCAGCCGCGGGGCGGGTCAGCCCCAGCATTTT. This chain joins TRBV14 and TRBJ1-5; TRBD1 is a possible D gene (5 bases). V shed 4 bases and J shed 6 bases, with 10 bases lying between them. Germline V gene sequence: CDR1 SGHDN, CDR2 FVKESK. This CDR3 contains 13 residues. Supplemented by reference TRBV14 and TRBJ1-5, the full variable domain reads EAGVTQFPSHSVIEKGQTVTLRCDPISGHDNLYWYRRVMGKEIKFLLHFVKESKQDESGMPNNRFLAERTGGTYSTLKVQPAELEDSGVYFCASSRGAGQPQHFGDGTRLSIL.

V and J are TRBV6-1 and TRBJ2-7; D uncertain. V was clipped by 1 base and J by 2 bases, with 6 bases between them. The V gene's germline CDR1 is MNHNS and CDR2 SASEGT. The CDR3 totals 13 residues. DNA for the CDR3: TGTGCCAGCAGTGAAGAACAGCCCTACGAGCAGTACTTC. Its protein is CASSEEQPYEQYF.

CDR3 loop: CASSSAGLDEQFF. In DNA form, the CDR3 reads TGTGCCAGCAGCTCTGCGGGACTCGATGAGCAGTTCTTC. This chain links TRBV7-2 with TRBJ2-1, with D possibly being TRBD2 (6 bases). The CDR3 totals 13 residues. CDR1 SGHTA and CDR2 FQGNSA come from the germline V gene. Trimming left V 4 bases short and J 8 bases short, with 12 bases between. Full variable domain (missing parts from reference TRBV7-2 and TRBJ2-1): GAGVSQSPSNKVTEKGKDVELRCDPISGHTALYWYRQSLGQGLEFLIYFQGNSAPDKSGLPSDRFSAERTGGSVSTLTIQRTQQEDSAVYLCASSSAGLDEQFFGPGTRLTVL.

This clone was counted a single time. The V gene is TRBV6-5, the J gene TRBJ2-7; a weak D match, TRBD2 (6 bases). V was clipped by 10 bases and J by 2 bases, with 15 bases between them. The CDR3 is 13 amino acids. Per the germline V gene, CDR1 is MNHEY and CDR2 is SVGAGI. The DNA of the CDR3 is TGTGCCACCCGCCTACTAGCCGCCTACGAGCAGTACTTC. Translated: CATRLLAAYEQYF.

The CDR3 loop is CAWSVSIMEKLFF. CDR3 in DNA: TGTGCCTGGAGTGTATCTATTATGGAAAAACTGTTTTTT. The gene calls are TRBV30 and TRBJ1-4; D is unclear. The V end was cut by 0 bases, the J end by 8 bases, with 10 bases between. There are 13 residues in the CDR3. Germline V CDR1 and CDR2: GTSNPN, SVGIG (reference sequence).

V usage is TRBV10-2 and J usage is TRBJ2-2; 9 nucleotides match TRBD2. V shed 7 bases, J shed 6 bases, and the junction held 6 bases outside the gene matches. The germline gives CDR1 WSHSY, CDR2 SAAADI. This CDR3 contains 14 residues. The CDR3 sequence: CASTIAGASGELFF. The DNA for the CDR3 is TGCGCCAGCACCATAGCGGGAGCATCCGGGGAGCTGTTTTTT.

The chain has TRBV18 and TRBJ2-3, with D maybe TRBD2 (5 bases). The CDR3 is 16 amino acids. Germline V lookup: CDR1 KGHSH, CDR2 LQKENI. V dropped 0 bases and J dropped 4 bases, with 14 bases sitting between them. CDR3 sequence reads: CASSPPQRKGPDTQYF. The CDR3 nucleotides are TGTGCCAGCTCACCACCCCAGCGGAAGGGCCCAGATACGCAGTATTTT.

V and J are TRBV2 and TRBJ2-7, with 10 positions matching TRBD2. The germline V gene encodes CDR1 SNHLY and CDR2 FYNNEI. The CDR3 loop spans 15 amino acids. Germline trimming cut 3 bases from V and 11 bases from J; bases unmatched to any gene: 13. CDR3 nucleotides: TGTGCCAGCAGTGACCTCAGAGAGCGGGAGGGCCGGAAGTACTTC. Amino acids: CASSDLREREGRKYF.

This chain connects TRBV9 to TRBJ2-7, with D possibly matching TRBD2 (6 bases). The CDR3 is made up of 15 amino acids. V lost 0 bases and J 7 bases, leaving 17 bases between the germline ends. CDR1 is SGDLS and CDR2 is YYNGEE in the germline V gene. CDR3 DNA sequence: TGTGCCAGCAGCGTAGGGGACTCCACCAATCGAGAGCAGTACTTC. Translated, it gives CASSVGDSTNREQYF.

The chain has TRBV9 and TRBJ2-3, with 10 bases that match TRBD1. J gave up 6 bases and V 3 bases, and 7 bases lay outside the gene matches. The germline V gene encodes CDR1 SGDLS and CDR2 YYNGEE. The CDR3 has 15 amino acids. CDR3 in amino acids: CASSARTGGDDTQYF. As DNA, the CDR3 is TGTGCCAGCAGCGCCCGGACAGGGGGGGATGATACGCAGTATTTT.

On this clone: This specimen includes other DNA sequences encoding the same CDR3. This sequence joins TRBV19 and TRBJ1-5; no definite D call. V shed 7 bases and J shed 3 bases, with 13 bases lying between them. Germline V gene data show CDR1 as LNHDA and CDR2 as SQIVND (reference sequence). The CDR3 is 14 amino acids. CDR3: CASTPEQLNQPQHF. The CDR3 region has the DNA TGTGCCAGTACTCCGGAGCAGCTCAATCAGCCCCAGCATTTT.

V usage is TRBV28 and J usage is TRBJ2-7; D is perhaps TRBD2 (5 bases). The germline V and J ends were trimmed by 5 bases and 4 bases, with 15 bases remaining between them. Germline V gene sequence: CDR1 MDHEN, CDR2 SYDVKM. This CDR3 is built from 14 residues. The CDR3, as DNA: TGTGCCAGCAGTCATAGCGAATTGTCATACGAGCAGTACTTC. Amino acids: CASSHSELSYEQYF. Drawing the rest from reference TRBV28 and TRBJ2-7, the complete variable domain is DVKVTQSSRYLVKRTGEKVFLECVQDMDHENMFWYRQDPGLGLRLIYFSYDVKMKEKGDIPEGYSVSREKKERFSLILESASTNQTSMYLCASSHSELSYEQYFGPGTRLTVT.

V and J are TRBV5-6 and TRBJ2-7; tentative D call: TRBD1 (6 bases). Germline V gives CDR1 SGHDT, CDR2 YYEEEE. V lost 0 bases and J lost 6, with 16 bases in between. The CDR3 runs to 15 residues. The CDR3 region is CASSLVGGRSGEQYF. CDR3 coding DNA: TGTGCCAGCAGCTTGGTTGGGGGCCGATCGGGCGAGCAGTACTTC.

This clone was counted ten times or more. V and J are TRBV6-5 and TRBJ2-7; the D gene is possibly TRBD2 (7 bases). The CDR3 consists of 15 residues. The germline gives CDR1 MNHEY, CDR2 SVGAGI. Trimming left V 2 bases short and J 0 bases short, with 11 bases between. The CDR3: CASSYAGAPSYEQYF. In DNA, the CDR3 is TGTGCCAGCAGTTACGCGGGGGCACCCTCCTACGAGCAGTACTTC.